The 26 T cell receptor beta chains below come from one sample, sequenced in a study of blood T cell repertoires in COVID-19. TCRdb's table, derived via immunoSEQ multiplex PCR, lists solely in-frame clones and lacks some. Here the sample spans about 170,000 clones, around 86% being singletons. What was sequenced was peripheral blood. The receptors derive from a man between 65 and 85 years old with acute or convalescent COVID-19.

The rearrangement links TRBV7-9 to TRBJ2-1; 11 bases align to TRBD2. Germline lookup yields CDR1 SEHNR and CDR2 FQNEAQ (reference sequence). V dropped 5 bases and J dropped 4; count of bases not matched to a gene: 4. CDR3 size: 15 residues. The CDR3 sequence: CASSPGLADYNEQFF. For the CDR3, the DNA is TGTGCCAGCAGCCCGGGACTAGCGGATTACAATGAGCAGTTCTTC.

The chain joins TRBV5-1 to TRBJ2-5; the D gene is possibly TRBD1 (5 bases). Germline assignment: CDR1 SGHRS and CDR2 YFSETQ. This CDR3 has 14 amino acids. The V gene lost 1 base and the J gene lost 5 bases, with 12 bases spanning the gap. The CDR3 spells CASSLRGPAETQYF. The CDR3 DNA follows: TGCGCCAGCAGCTTGAGGGGTCCCGCCGAGACCCAGTACTTC.

This clone was observed a single time. The gene calls are TRBV3-1 (or the pseudogene TRBV3-2) and TRBJ2-7; D is uncertain. The CDR3 runs to 12 residues. In germline, CDR1 is LGHDT, CDR2 YNNKEL (reference sequence). V was shortened by 2 bases and J by 6 bases, with 8 bases between the two germline ends. The CDR3 DNA follows: TGTGCCAGCAGCCAACGAGGCGCCGAGCAGTACTTC. Translated: CASSQRGAEQYF.

V is TRBV15 and J is TRBJ2-7, with a tentative D call TRBD1 (5 bases). Trimming pared 0 bases from V and 5 bases from J, leaving 14 bases between. The CDR3 spans 15 residues. Per germline, CDR1 LNHNV and CDR2 YYDKDF (reference sequence). CDR3 protein: CATSRDLTGWHEQYF. Here the CDR3 DNA reads TGTGCCACCAGCAGAGATCTCACAGGTTGGCACGAGCAGTACTTC. Combining the CDR3 with reference TRBV15 and TRBJ2-7 gives the whole variable domain DAMVIQNPRYQVTQFGKPVTLSCSQTLNHNVMYWYQQKSSQAPKLLFHYYDKDFNNEADTPDNFQSRRPNTSFCFLDIRSPGLGDTAMYLCATSRDLTGWHEQYFGPGTRLTVT.

The V and J genes are TRBV6-5 and TRBJ2-5; D perhaps matches TRBD2 (6 bases). Germline V gene lookup returns CDR1 MNHEY and CDR2 SVGAGI. V was shortened by 4 bases and J by 2 bases, with 8 bases between the two germline ends. The CDR3 runs to 13 residues. In DNA form, the CDR3 reads TGTGCCAGCAGTTGGGGGGAGCAAGAGACCCAGTACTTC. Its translation is CASSWGEQETQYF.

The J gene is TRBJ1-2, the V gene TRBV5-1, with D possibly TRBD1 on 5 matching bases. Trimming took off 4 bases at V and 7 bases at J, with 14 bases between the two ends. The CDR3 is 13 amino acids. CDR1 is SGHRS and CDR2 is YFSETQ in the germline V gene. The CDR3 loop is CASSLDSRVGYTF. CDR3 sequence (DNA): TGCGCCAGCAGCCTCGACAGTCGGGTTGGCTACACCTTC.

This clone was seen a handful of times. The chain uses TRBV19 and TRBJ2-7; 7 bases fit TRBD1. V was clipped by 5 bases and J by 2 bases; unmatched bases: 6. The CDR3 loop spans 14 amino acids. Germline V gene lookup returns CDR1 LNHDA and CDR2 SQIVND (reference sequence). In nucleotides, the CDR3 is TGTGCCAGTAGTGTCGGGACAGCTACCTACGAGCAGTACTTC. Protein: CASSVGTATYEQYF.

The chain recombines TRBV30 with TRBJ1-1; 9 bases are a match to TRBD1. Germline V gene sequence: CDR1 GTSNPN, CDR2 SVGIG (reference sequence). The J segment lost 7 bases and the V segment lost 0 bases, leaving 3 bases of the junction unmatched. The CDR3 length is 13 residues. CDR3 DNA: TGTGCCTGGAGTGTATGGGGACAGGGTGAAGCTTTCTTT. It encodes CAWSVWGQGEAFF.

The V and J genes are TRBV7-6 and TRBJ2-3, with no clear D. V lost 4 bases, J lost 4 bases, and 21 bases lay in between. The germline CDR1 and CDR2 sequences are SGHVS and FNYEAQ. The CDR3 spans 17 residues. CDR3: CASSYAAPGYSPDTQYF. DNA of the CDR3: TGTGCCAGCAGCTACGCGGCCCCGGGTTATAGCCCAGATACGCAGTATTTT.

The V gene is TRBV18, the J gene TRBJ2-1, with D possibly matching TRBD2 (7 bases). Germline values: CDR1 KGHSH, CDR2 LQKENI. V was shortened by 6 bases and J by 0 bases, with 12 bases between the two germline ends. The CDR3 runs 15 residues. CDR3 bases: TGTGCCAGCTCTGGGGGGGCAGGCTCCTACAATGAGCAGTTCTTC. Protein sequence: CASSGGAGSYNEQFF.

The J gene is TRBJ1-1, the V gene TRBV4-2; 10 nucleotides agree with TRBD1. The CDR3 length is 13 residues. With V trimmed by 3 bases and J by 11 bases, 6 bases remained unmatched. Germline CDR1 and CDR2: LGHNA and YNFKEQ. Here the CDR3 reads CASSQAGTGVAFF. In nucleotides, the CDR3 is TGTGCCAGCAGCCAGGCCGGGACAGGGGTGGCTTTCTTT.

The J gene is TRBJ1-6, the V gene TRBV7-2; tentative D call: TRBD1 (5 bases). CDR3 length: 15 residues. Trimming pared 1 base from V and 7 bases from J, leaving 11 bases between. Germline V gene lookup returns CDR1 SGHTA and CDR2 FQGNSA. The CDR3 region is CASSLGTGYNSPLHF. The CDR3 DNA sequence: TGTGCCAGCAGCTTAGGTACAGGATACAATTCACCCCTCCACTTT.

The rearrangement joins TRBV6-5 to TRBJ1-1; TRBD1 might be the D (5 bases). There are 13 residues in the CDR3. Germline-derived CDR1 and CDR2 are MNHEY and SVGAGI. V lost 6 bases to trimming and J lost 0 bases, with 8 bases between them. CDR3 bases: TGTGCCAGCAGACGGGGGATGAACACTGAAGCTTTCTTT. This encodes CASRRGMNTEAFF.

The chain couples TRBV10-3 to TRBJ1-4; 7 bases fit TRBD1. The CDR3 spans 15 residues. CDR1 is ENHRY, CDR2 SYGVKD, per germline. Losses at the gene ends were 0 bases for V and 8 bases for J; bases not matched to a gene: 6. In DNA, the CDR3 is TGTGCCATCAGTGAGTCGGCAGGGGGGATCGAAAAACTGTTTTTT. Protein: CAISESAGGIEKLFF.

Only one count was recorded for this clone. The chain employs TRBV28 and TRBJ1-5; no definite D call. V was trimmed by 1 base and J by 6 bases, leaving 7 bases between them. Per the germline V gene, CDR1 is MDHEN and CDR2 is SYDVKM. The CDR3 has 13 amino acids. The CDR3 coding sequence is TGTGCCAGCAGTTTATACGGGAGTCAGCCCCAGCATTTT. It translates to CASSLYGSQPQHF.

As concerns this clone: Compared with germline, one end of the junction differs, possibly owing to a read error. The chain links TRBV6-6 to TRBJ2-7; D perhaps matches TRBD2 (6 bases). This CDR3 comprises 13 residues. Looked up from germline, CDR1 is MNHNY and CDR2 is SVGAGI (reference sequence). CDR3 DNA: TGTGCCAGCAGTTACGTCTCCGGGACTCAAATCTCCTTC. It specifies CASSYVSGTQISF.

This chain uses TRBV18 with TRBJ1-1, with 11 bases identical to TRBD1. V gave up 4 bases and J gave up 4 bases; unmatched junction bases: 5. In germline, CDR1 is KGHSH, CDR2 LQKENI. The CDR3 has 15 amino acids. CDR3 amino acids: CASSLGTGGSTEAFF. The CDR3, as DNA: TGTGCCAGCTCACTCGGGACAGGGGGAAGCACTGAAGCTTTCTTT.

As DNA, the CDR3 is TGTGCCAGCAGCAGAGGACAGGGGGCCTGGGAGACCCAGTACTTC. Translation: CASSRGQGAWETQYF. The chain recombines TRBV7-8 with TRBJ2-5; 11 bases align to TRBD1. V lost 5 bases and J lost 5; bases outside the gene matches: 7. Germline V gene lookup returns CDR1 SGHVS and CDR2 FQNEAQ. This CDR3 is built from 15 residues.

The table lists this clone with a few counts. J is TRBJ1-1 and V is TRBV5-4; 10 nucleotides agree with TRBD1. CDR1 and CDR2 from the germline V gene are SGHNT and YYREEE (reference sequence). Trimming at V came to 5 bases and at J to 3 bases, leaving 7 bases not matched to a gene. This CDR3 is 15 amino acids long. The CDR3 DNA reads TGTGCCAGCAGTCGGGACAGGGGAGGGTACACTGAAGCTTTCTTT. Its protein product is CASSRDRGGYTEAFF.

The chain is built from TRBV27 and TRBJ2-7, with D tentatively TRBD1 (5 bases). Deletions cut 0 bases from V and 6 bases from J, with 12 bases between. CDR1 and CDR2 from the germline V gene are MNHEY and SMNVEV (reference sequence). The CDR3 length is 14 residues. The DNA for the CDR3 is TGTGCCAGCAGTTTATCGGCCAGGGCGAGCGAGCAGTACTTC. This encodes CASSLSARASEQYF.

V usage is TRBV5-8 and J usage is TRBJ2-6, with D uncertain. Trimming shortened V by 2 bases and J by 0 bases, and 6 bases separated the two germline ends. CDR3 length: 15 amino acids. The V gene's germline CDR1 is SGHTS and CDR2 YDEGEE. CDR3: CASSFRLSGANVLTF. Written as DNA, the CDR3 is TGTGCCAGCAGCTTTCGTCTCTCTGGGGCCAACGTCCTGACTTTC.

The rearrangement joins TRBV10-3 to TRBJ1-5; weak D call: TRBD1 (5 bases). This CDR3 comprises 15 residues. V lost 7 bases, J lost 8 bases, and 21 bases lay in between. Germline V CDR1 and CDR2: ENHRY, SYGVKD. The CDR3 protein is CAITEGPPGGEPQHF. The CDR3 coding sequence is TGTGCCATCACCGAAGGACCTCCGGGGGGTGAGCCCCAGCATTTT.

The chain has TRBV28 and TRBJ1-2; 7 positions agree with TRBD1. The germline V gene encodes CDR1 MDHEN and CDR2 SYDVKM. V trimming: 5 bases; J trimming: 4 bases; junction bases outside the gene matches: 7. The CDR3 extends over 14 amino acids. The CDR3 nucleotides are TGTGCCAGCAGTCCCCGGGACAGTTCCTATGGCTACACCTTC. This sequence encodes CASSPRDSSYGYTF.

The chain employs TRBV7-3 and TRBJ2-5; tentatively, D is TRBD2 (6 bases). Germline V gene sequence: CDR1 SGHTA, CDR2 FQGTGA. The length of the CDR3 is 14 residues. The V gene lost 5 bases and the J gene lost 1 base, with 11 bases spanning the gap. The DNA for the CDR3 is TGTGCCAGCAGCCTCGGAGGGGCCCAAGAGACCCAGTACTTC. Its protein product is CASSLGGAQETQYF.

The chain combines TRBV29-1 with TRBJ1-2; 8 bases align to TRBD1. Per the germline V gene, CDR1 is SQVTM and CDR2 is ANQGSEA. Losses at the gene ends were 5 bases for V and 8 bases for J; bases not matched to a gene: 13. This CDR3 has 14 residues. CDR3 sequence (DNA): TGCAGCGTTTCTAATTTTCAGGGGGCGCAGGGCTACACCTTC. It translates to CSVSNFQGAQGYTF.

V gene TRBV7-3 combines with J gene TRBJ1-4, with D perhaps TRBD1 (5 bases). Germline V CDR1 and CDR2: SGHTA, FQGTGA. This CDR3 has 15 residues. The V and J ends lost 3 bases and 8 bases respectively, with 16 bases between them. The CDR3 DNA follows: TGTGCCAGCAGCTTTACAGGCTCTGGGGTCGAAAAACTGTTTTTT. As protein: CASSFTGSGVEKLFF.